Shown below are 21 T cell receptor beta chains from a single sample sequenced in a study of cytomegalovirus exposure and HLA in healthy donors. Researchers ran the PCR with 60 Vbeta and 13 Jbeta primers. Assay used: immunoSEQ multiplex PCR; TCRdb lists only in-frame clones, some missing. The data show about 160,000 clones, roughly 82% seen once. The sequencing sample was made of PBMCs. Receptors were obtained from a girl aged 5 to 17 in good health and CMV-seropositive.

The chain combines TRBV29-1 with TRBJ2-1; D is unresolved. V dropped 6 bases and J dropped 2 bases, with 5 bases sitting between them. Germline V gives CDR1 SQVTM, CDR2 ANQGSEA. CDR3 length equals 11 residues. DNA for the CDR3: TGCAGCGTCTCTACCTACAATGAGCAGTTCTTC. Its translation is CSVSTYNEQFF.

The chain uses TRBV5-1 and TRBJ2-7, with TRBD2 identical over 7 bases. The J segment lost 1 base and the V segment lost 5 bases, leaving 6 bases of the junction unmatched. CDR1 is SGHRS, CDR2 YFSETQ, per germline. The CDR3 covers 14 residues. The CDR3 bases are TGCGCCAGCAGAAATACGGGGGGTTCCTACGAGCAGTACTTC. Amino acid sequence: CASRNTGGSYEQYF.

The chain has TRBV11-2 and TRBJ2-3; the match to TRBD1 covers 9 bases. The CDR3 runs 16 residues. Losses at the gene ends were 6 bases for V and 4 bases for J; bases not matched to a gene: 11. CDR1 and CDR2 (germline): SGHAT, FQNNGV. As DNA, the CDR3 is TGTGCCAGCAGGCGGCCGGGACAGGGTCGCGCAGATACGCAGTATTTT. It yields the protein CASRRPGQGRADTQYF. Full variable domain (rest looked up from reference TRBV11-2 and TRBJ2-3): EAGVAQSPRYKIIEKRQSVAFWCNPISGHATLYWYQQILGQGPKLLIQFQNNGVVDDSQLPKDRFSAERLKGVDSTLKIQPAKLEDSAVYLCASRRPGQGRADTQYFGPGTRLTVL.

V is TRBV14 and J is TRBJ2-5, with TRBD1 identical over 7 bases. CDR3 length equals 15 residues. J was trimmed by 2 bases and V by 1 base; bases with no gene match: 4. The germline V gene encodes CDR1 SGHDN and CDR2 FVKESK. Written as DNA, the CDR3 is TGTGCCAGCAGCCAAGGGACAGGTGATCAAGAGACCCAGTACTTC. It encodes CASSQGTGDQETQYF. Supplemented by reference TRBV14 and TRBJ2-5, the full variable domain reads EAGVTQFPSHSVIEKGQTVTLRCDPISGHDNLYWYRRVMGKEIKFLLHFVKESKQDESGMPNNRFLAERTGGTYSTLKVQPAELEDSGVYFCASSQGTGDQETQYFGPGTRLLVL.

In its sample, this clone was seen a few times. No DNA is shown, since the ends of the CDR3 on it are uncertain; the CDR3 is the one TCRdb lists. V gene TRBV27 combines with J gene TRBJ2-1; the D segment call TRBD1 is taken from the table without a DNA check. Germline CDR1 and CDR2: MNHEY and SMNVEV (reference sequence). The CDR3 spans 14 residues, counting both ends. CDR3 in amino acids: CASSFLAGWNEQFF.

This rearrangement joins TRBV7-2 to TRBJ2-2; TRBD2 is a possible D gene (6 bases). The CDR3 is made up of 16 amino acids. In germline, CDR1 is SGHTA, CDR2 FQGNSA. The V end lost 1 base, the J end lost 5 bases, and 14 bases lay between the germline ends. The CDR3 loop is CASSLEPGLLTGELFF. CDR3 nucleotide sequence: TGTGCCAGCAGCTTAGAACCGGGACTCCTAACCGGGGAGCTGTTTTTT.

The V and J genes are TRBV6-9 and TRBJ1-2; possibly TRBD1 for D (5 bases). The germline gives CDR1 MNHGY, CDR2 SVAAGI. The germline V and J ends were trimmed by 8 bases and 4 bases, with 17 bases remaining between them. There are 14 residues in the CDR3. The CDR3 reads CASVFHRLPYGYTF. CDR3 DNA: TGTGCCAGCGTTTTCCACAGGCTGCCCTATGGCTACACCTTC.

The V call is TRBV5-1, the J call TRBJ1-2; D uncertain. V was shortened by 0 bases and J by 0 bases, with 6 bases between the two germline ends. Germline CDR1 reads SGHRS; CDR2 reads YFSETQ. The CDR3 extends over 14 amino acids. CDR3 in DNA: TGCGCCAGCAGCTTGGAACAGCCTAACTATGGCTACACCTTC. This encodes CASSLEQPNYGYTF.

The chain carries TRBV19 and TRBJ2-7, with D perhaps matching TRBD2 (6 bases). V gave up 3 bases and J gave up 3 bases, with 12 bases separating them. CDR1 is LNHDA, CDR2 SQIVND, per germline (reference sequence). The CDR3 sequence is 14 residues long. The DNA of the CDR3 is TGTGCCAGTAGTATGGGGACGGGAGTCTACGAGCAGTACTTC. Protein product: CASSMGTGVYEQYF.

This clone was observed a few times. The chain carries TRBV7-8 and TRBJ2-7; 7 bases agree with TRBD1. Trimming took 5 bases from V and 0 from J; bases not matched to a gene: 10. In germline, CDR1 is SGHVS, CDR2 FQNEAQ. The CDR3 contains 16 residues. The CDR3 spells CASSTNTGASSYEQYF. Here the CDR3 DNA reads TGTGCCAGCAGCACCAATACAGGGGCCAGCTCCTACGAGCAGTACTTC.

V is TRBV9 and J is TRBJ2-7, with 7 bases fitting TRBD2. Unmatched junction bases numbered 9, after V lost 4 bases and J lost 2 bases. The germline CDR1 and CDR2 sequences are SGDLS and YYNGEE. The CDR3 sequence is 15 residues long. CDR3 sequence (DNA): TGTGCCAGCAGCCGAATGGGAGGGGCCCCCTACGAGCAGTACTTC. It yields the protein CASSRMGGAPYEQYF. Looking up the rest from reference TRBV9 and TRBJ2-7 gives the full variable domain: DSGVTQTPKHLITATGQRVTLRCSPRSGDLSVYWYQQSLDQGLQFLIQYYNGEERAKGNILERFSAQQFPDLHSELNLSSLELGDSALYFCASSRMGGAPYEQYFGPGTRLTVT.

The chain recombines TRBV10-1 with TRBJ2-1, with 7 bases fitting TRBD2. The CDR3 sequence is 16 residues long. Per the germline V gene, CDR1 is WNHNN and CDR2 is SYGVQD (reference sequence). V was clipped by 0 bases and J by 2 bases; unmatched bases: 4. CDR3 residues: CASSESSGGAYNEQFF. The CDR3 DNA reads as TGCGCCAGCAGTGAGTCGAGTGGGGGGGCCTACAATGAGCAGTTCTTC.

The rearrangement links TRBV20-1 to TRBJ1-4; TRBD1 aligns across 7 bases. Per germline, CDR1 DFQATT and CDR2 SNEGSKA (reference sequence). V lost 2 bases and J lost 10; bases outside the gene matches: 1. CDR3 length: 11 amino acids. The CDR3 region is CSARTGVKLFF. The DNA for the CDR3 is TGCAGTGCTAGAACAGGGGTAAAACTGTTTTTT.

The V gene is TRBV23-1, the J gene TRBJ2-1; 7 bases fit TRBD2. TRBV23-1 is reported as an ORF; its role is uncertain. J lost 10 bases, V lost 3 bases, and 9 bases had no gene match. The CDR3 runs 14 residues. CDR3 loop: CASSHPGLYREQFF. The DNA of the CDR3 is TGCGCCAGCAGTCATCCGGGACTATATCGGGAGCAGTTCTTC.

The chain employs TRBV27 and TRBJ2-2; no reliable D call. Deletions cut 1 base from V and 7 bases from J, with 13 bases between. Germline V gene data show CDR1 as MNHEY and CDR2 as SMNVEV (reference sequence). This CDR3 contains 15 residues. In DNA, the CDR3 is TGTGCCAGCAGTTTATTTCCCGCGGTGAACGGGGAGCTGTTTTTT. Encoded protein: CASSLFPAVNGELFF.

The chain employs TRBV18 and TRBJ1-5, with 7 nucleotides matching TRBD1. The CDR3 has 16 residues. Trimming took 4 bases from V and 4 from J; bases not matched to a gene: 10. Germline V gene sequence: CDR1 KGHSH, CDR2 LQKENI. CDR3 in DNA: TGTGCCAGCTCACTTACAAGGGGGCAAAGTAATCAGCCCCAGCATTTT. As protein: CASSLTRGQSNQPQHF.

The genes are TRBV2 and TRBJ2-1; maybe TRBD1 (7 bases). Deletions cut 10 bases from V and 5 bases from J, with 15 bases between. The CDR3 runs 13 residues. The germline CDR1 and CDR2 sequences are SNHLY and FYNNEI. DNA for the CDR3: TGTGCCACCGGGGGACAGCCCCACAATGAGCAGTTCTTC. It specifies CATGGQPHNEQFF. Filled out from reference TRBV2 and TRBJ2-1, the complete variable domain reads EPEVTQTPSHQVTQMGQEVILRCVPISNHLYFYWYRQILGQKVEFLVSFYNNEISEKSEIFDDQFSVERPDGSNFTLKIRSTKLEDSAMYFCATGGQPHNEQFFGPGTRLTVL.

The V call is TRBV6-4, the J call TRBJ2-1; 8 bases match TRBD1. With 6 bases clipped from V and 9 bases from J, the junction kept 10 bases outside the gene matches. The CDR3 sequence is 14 residues long. Germline assignment: CDR1 MRHNA and CDR2 SNTAGT. CDR3 in DNA: TGTGCCAGCAGCCCAGGACAGGGTGGGAGTGAGCAGTTCTTC. Protein sequence: CASSPGQGGSEQFF.

The chain joins TRBV28 to TRBJ2-7, with 7 positions matching TRBD1. This CDR3 comprises 14 residues. V lost 6 bases, J lost 0 bases, and 5 bases stayed unmatched. Germline assignment: CDR1 MDHEN and CDR2 SYDVKM. CDR3 residues: CASRPRDSSYEQYF. In nucleotides, the CDR3 is TGTGCCAGCAGACCAAGGGACAGCTCCTACGAGCAGTACTTC.

This rearrangement joins TRBV15 to TRBJ1-4, with 7 bases matching TRBD1. The CDR3 loop spans 16 amino acids. Trimming took 2 bases from V and 7 from J; bases not matched to a gene: 10. Germline V CDR1 and CDR2: LNHNV, YYDKDF (reference sequence). The CDR3 bases are TGTGCCACCAGCAGAACGAAACAGGGGATGCGTGAAAAACTGTTTTTT. This gives the protein CATSRTKQGMREKLFF.

The chain recombines TRBV7-9 with TRBJ2-5; 11 bases match TRBD2. CDR3 length equals 18 residues. V dropped 5 bases and J dropped 3; count of bases not matched to a gene: 14. The V gene's germline CDR1 is SEHNR and CDR2 FQNEAQ (reference sequence). This CDR3 reads CASSPPWKLAGGKETQYF. In nucleotides, the CDR3 is TGTGCCAGCAGCCCCCCGTGGAAGCTAGCGGGAGGAAAAGAGACCCAGTACTTC. The variable domain in full, with the rest retrieved from reference TRBV7-9 and TRBJ2-5, is DTGVSQNPRHKITKRGQNVTFRCDPISEHNRLYWYRQTLGQGPEFLTYFQNEAQLEKSRLLSDRFSAERPKGSFSTLEIQRTEQGDSAMYLCASSPPWKLAGGKETQYFGPGTRLLVL.